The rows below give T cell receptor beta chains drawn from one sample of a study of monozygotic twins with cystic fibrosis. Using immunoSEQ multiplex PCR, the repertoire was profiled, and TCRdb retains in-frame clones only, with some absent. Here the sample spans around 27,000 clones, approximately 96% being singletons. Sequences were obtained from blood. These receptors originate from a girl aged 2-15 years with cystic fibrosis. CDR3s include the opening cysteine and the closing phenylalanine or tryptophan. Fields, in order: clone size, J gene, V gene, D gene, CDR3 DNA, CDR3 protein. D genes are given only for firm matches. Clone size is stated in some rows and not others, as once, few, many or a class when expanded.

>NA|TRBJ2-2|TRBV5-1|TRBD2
TGCGCCAGCAGGGACCTAACTAGCGGCGGGGAGCTGTTTTTT
CASRDLTSGGELFF
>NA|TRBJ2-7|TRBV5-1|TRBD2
TGCGCCAGCAGCTTGGCATCTATTCTAGCGGGAGTATCGTACGAGCAGTACTTC
CASSLASILAGVSYEQYF
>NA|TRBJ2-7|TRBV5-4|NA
TGTGCCAGCAGCTTGTCCGGGACCCTCTACGAGCAGTACTTC
CASSLSGTLYEQYF
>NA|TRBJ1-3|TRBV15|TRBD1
TGTGCCAGCGAAGTCGGGGACAGGGAAGGCGGAAACACCATATATTTT
CASEVGDREGGNTIYF
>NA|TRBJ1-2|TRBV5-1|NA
TGCGCCAGCAGCTTGTCGCCTTACACCTATGGCTACACCTTC
CASSLSPYTYGYTF
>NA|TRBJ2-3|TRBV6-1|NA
TGTGCCAGCAGTAAGGACCGTAGCGCAGATACGCAGTATTTT
CASSKDRSADTQYF
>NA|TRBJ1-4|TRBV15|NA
TGTGCCACCAGAGTTGATGGGACAGAAAAACTGTTTTTT
CATRVDGTEKLFF
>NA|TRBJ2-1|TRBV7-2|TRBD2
TGTGCCAGCAGCTTAGCGCTTGGCGGGGGGCCCGCGGAGCAGTTCTTC
CASSLALGGGPAEQFF
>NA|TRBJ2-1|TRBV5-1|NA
TGCGCCAGCAGCTTGGGGACAGTCAATGAGCAGTTCTTC
CASSLGTVNEQFF
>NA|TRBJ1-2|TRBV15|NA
TGTGCCACCAGCGGTGGGGGGGGCGACTATGGCTACACCTTC
CATSGGGGDYGYTF
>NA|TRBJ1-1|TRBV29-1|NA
TGCAGCGTCTCGGGGGGGGGCACTGAAGCTTTCTTT
CSVSGGGTEAFF
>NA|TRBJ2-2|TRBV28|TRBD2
TGTGCCAGCAGCCAATTAGCGGGAACCGGGGAGCTGTTTTTT
CASSQLAGTGELFF
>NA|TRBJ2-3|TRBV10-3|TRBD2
TGTGCCATCAGTGAGGGACTAGCGGGGATCTCTAGCACAGATACGCAGTATTTT
CAISEGLAGISSTDTQYF
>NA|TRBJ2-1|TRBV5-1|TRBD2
TGCGCCAGCAGCTTGGCCGGGCTAGCGGGAGGGGGTGAGCAGTTCTTC
CASSLAGLAGGGEQFF
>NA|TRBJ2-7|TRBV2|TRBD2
TGTGCCAGCAGTGAGGGAGGGGCGGGGTACTACGAGCAGTACTTC
CASSEGGAGYYEQYF
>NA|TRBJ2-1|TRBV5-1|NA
TGCGCCAGCAGCTTCTTCCCCAATGAGCAGTTCTTC
CASSFFPNEQFF
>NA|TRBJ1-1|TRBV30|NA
TGTGCCTGGAGTGTACTCGGGAGAGTGAACACTGAAGCTTTCTTT
CAWSVLGRVNTEAFF
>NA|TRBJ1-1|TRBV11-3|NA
TGTGCCAGCAGCTTAGAAGAGAGATCCAACACTGAAGCTTTCTTT
CASSLEERSNTEAFF
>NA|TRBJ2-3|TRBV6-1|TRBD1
TGTGCCAGTTCGACAGGGACGACCACAGATACGCAGTATTTT
CASSTGTTTDTQYF
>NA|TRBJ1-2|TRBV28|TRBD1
TGTGCCAGCAGTACAGGACAGGCTTATGGCTACACCTTC
CASSTGQAYGYTF
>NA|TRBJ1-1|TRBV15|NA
TGTGCCACCAGCAGACGGACGGCAAACACTGAAGCTTTCTTT
CATSRRTANTEAFF
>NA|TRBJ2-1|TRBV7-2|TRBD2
TGTGCCAGCAGCCCAACTAGCGTAGATGAGCAGTTCTTC
CASSPTSVDEQFF
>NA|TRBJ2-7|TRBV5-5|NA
TGTGCCAGCAGCTTTTCAGAAGTCTACGAGCAGTACTTC
CASSFSEVYEQYF
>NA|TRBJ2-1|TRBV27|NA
TGTGCCAGCAGCCTACGGAGCTACAATGAGCAGTTCTTC
CASSLRSYNEQFF
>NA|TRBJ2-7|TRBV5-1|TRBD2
TGCGCCAGCAGCTCCGGGACTAGCGGGTACGAGCAGTACTTC
CASSSGTSGYEQYF
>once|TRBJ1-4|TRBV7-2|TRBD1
TGTGCCAGCAGCGACTCGGGACAGGCTAATGAAAAACTGTTTTTT
CASSDSGQANEKLFF
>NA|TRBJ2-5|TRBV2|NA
TGTGCCAGCACTCGGGGCCAAGAGACCCAGTACTTC
CASTRGQETQYF
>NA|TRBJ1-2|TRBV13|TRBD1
TGTGCCAGCAGCTTAGCAGGACAGGGCGACGGCTACACCTTC
CASSLAGQGDGYTF
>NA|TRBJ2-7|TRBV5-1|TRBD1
TGCGCCAGCAGCTCAGGACAGGGCAGCTCCTACGAGCAGTACTTC
CASSSGQGSSYEQYF
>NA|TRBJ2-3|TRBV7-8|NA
TGTGCCAGCACCCTAGAGGGAGGCCTACTTAGTAAGCAGTATTTT
CASTLEGGLLSKQYF
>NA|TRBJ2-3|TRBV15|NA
TGTGCCACCAGCTCTTTGGGTGCACCAGATACGCAGTATTTT
CATSSLGAPDTQYF
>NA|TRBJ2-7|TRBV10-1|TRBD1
TGCGCCAGCAGAGGCAGGGGGTTTTACGAGCAGTACTTC
CASRGRGFYEQYF
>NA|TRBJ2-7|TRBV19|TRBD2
TGTGCCAGTAGTCTGCGGACTAGCGGTAGGAGCTCCTACGAGCAGTACTTC
CASSLRTSGRSSYEQYF
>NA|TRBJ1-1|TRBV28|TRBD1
TGTGCCAGCAGTCAACAGGGGACCTTAGCTTTCTTT
CASSQQGTLAFF
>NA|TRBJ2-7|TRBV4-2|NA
TGTGCCAGCAGCCACGAAAAGGGAACCTACGAGCAGTACTTC
CASSHEKGTYEQYF
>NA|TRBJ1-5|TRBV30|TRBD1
TGTGCCTGGACTGGACAGGGAGGACAGCCCCAGCATTTT
CAWTGQGGQPQHF
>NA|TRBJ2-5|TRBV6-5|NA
TGTGCCAGCAGTTACGACAGCCAAGAGACCCAGTACTTC
CASSYDSQETQYF
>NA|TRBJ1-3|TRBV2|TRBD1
TGTGCCAGCAGTGCCGGGACAGTAAGTGGAAACACCATATATTTT
CASSAGTVSGNTIYF
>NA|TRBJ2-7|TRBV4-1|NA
TGCGCCAGCAGCCATCAGTTGACCTACGAGCAGTACTTC
CASSHQLTYEQYF
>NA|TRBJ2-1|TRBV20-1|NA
TGCAGTGCTAGAGATGCCAGAGAGCAGTTCTTC
CSARDAREQFF
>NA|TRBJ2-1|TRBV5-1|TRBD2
TGCGCCAGCAGCTTACCCCGGGCTAGCGGCTTATACAATGAGCAGTTCTTC
CASSLPRASGLYNEQFF
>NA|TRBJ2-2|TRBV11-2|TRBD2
TGTGCCAGCAGCCCCTCCCGGCTAGCGGGCACCGGGGAGCTGTTTTTT
CASSPSRLAGTGELFF
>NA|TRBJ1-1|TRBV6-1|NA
TGTGCCAGCGAACCTCTAAGGGGGGCTAGTGAAGCTTTCTTT
CASEPLRGASEAFF
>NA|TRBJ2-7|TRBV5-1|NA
TGCGCCAGCAGCTTCCGGGGGAACCTAGATCTCTACGAGCAGTACTTC
CASSFRGNLDLYEQYF
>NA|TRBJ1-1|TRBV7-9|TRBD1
TGTGCCAGCAGTCTTTGGACAGGGGGCAGAAGTAACACTGAAGCTTTCTTT
CASSLWTGGRSNTEAFF
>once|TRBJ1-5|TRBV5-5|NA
TGTGCCAGCAGCTTAGAGGGTCACCAGCCCCAGCATTTT
CASSLEGHQPQHF
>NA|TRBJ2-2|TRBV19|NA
TGTGCCAGTATGATGGGCGGCGGCGGGGAGCTGTTTTTT
CASMMGGGGELFF
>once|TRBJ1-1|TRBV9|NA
TGTGCCAGCAGCCGAACCAGGGGGAACACTGAAGCTTTCTTT
CASSRTRGNTEAFF
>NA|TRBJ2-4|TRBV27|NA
TGTGCCAGCAGTTCCAACAGGGTTGGGCTAGCCAAAAACATTCAGTACTTC
CASSSNRVGLAKNIQYF
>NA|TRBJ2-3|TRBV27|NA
TGTGCCAGCACGGTTACAGCGGGTCTAGATACGCAGTATTTT
CASTVTAGLDTQYF
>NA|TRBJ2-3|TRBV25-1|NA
TGTGCCAGCAGTGAAGGATTTGCGCAGTATTTT
CASSEGFAQYF
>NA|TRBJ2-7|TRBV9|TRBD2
TGTGCCAGCAGCGCATCCTATCTAGCGGGAGTTAAAGGCGAGCAGTACTTC
CASSASYLAGVKGEQYF
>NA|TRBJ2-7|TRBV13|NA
TGTGCCAGCAGCCCATTTGGAAGGCGGATATCCTACGAGCAGTACTTC
CASSPFGRRISYEQYF
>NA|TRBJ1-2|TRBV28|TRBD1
TGTGCCAGCAGTTTTCCCATAGGGGACAGAGCTAACTATGGCTACACCTTC
CASSFPIGDRANYGYTF
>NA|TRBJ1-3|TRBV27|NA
TGTGCCAGCAGTTTTCGAGGGGTAACTGGAAACACCATATATTTT
CASSFRGVTGNTIYF
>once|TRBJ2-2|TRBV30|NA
TGTGCCTCGCGGCGGGACAGCGTCACCGGGGAGCTGTTTTTT
CASRRDSVTGELFF